This T cell receptor beta chain was found in a study of blood T cell repertoires in COVID-19. Overall study context: The United States, Italy and Spain were the sources of the acute and convalescent COVID-19 samples.

Trimming pared 7 bases from V and 2 bases from J, leaving 13 bases between. The germline V gene has CDR1 LNHDA and CDR2 SQIVND (reference sequence). CDR3 length: 14 residues. Here immunoSEQ multiplex PCR was the method, and the copy in TCRdb shows in-frame clones only, minus some. The sample lists about 200,000 clones; around nine tenths were seen once. Sequencing was carried out using peripheral blood. V is TRBV19 and J is TRBJ2-3; a possible D gene is TRBD2 (5 bases). This receptor was identified in a man in his sixties with acute or convalescent COVID-19. This chain's CDR3 is CASNSPGLTDTQYF. For the CDR3, the DNA is TGTGCCAGTAATTCGCCAGGACTCACAGATACGCAGTATTTT.